This note documents a single T cell receptor (beta chain) sequence. Its antigen is not known. The source of the sample is a study of shared clonotypes between healthy human individuals. Regarding the study as a whole: Clonotypes that were shared across a few donors made up 4.5% to 5% of naive CD4 clonotypes.

Sequenced by immunoSEQ multiplex PCR; TCRdb stores in-frame clones only, minus some. The sample lists under 550,000 clones, 90% to 97% occurring once. This TCR was sampled from a woman aged 25 to 39 in good health. The material sequenced was naive CD4+ T cells sorted from blood. Subset given: CD45RA+ positively selected.

The CDR3 sequence is CASSIGGQGVILHYGYTF. The CDR3 nucleotides read TGTGCCAGCAGCATAGGTGGACAGGGGGTCATCCTGCACTATGGCTACACCTTC. The chain is built from TRBV4-2 and TRBJ1-2; 10 nucleotides match TRBD1. Germline CDR1 reads LGHNA; CDR2 reads YNFKEQ. J gave up 3 bases and V 5 bases, and 15 bases lay outside the gene matches. The CDR3 covers 18 residues.